This T cell receptor beta chain was obtained from a study of blood T cell repertoires in COVID-19 (dated by TCRdb to 2018 to 2020). At the level of the whole study: The collaborator samples originated in the United States, Italy and Spain and spanned the acute and convalescent phases of COVID-19. The prospective study material was composed of cDNA or gDNA derived from T cells, B-cell-depleted T cells, or PBMCs. Subjects who had been exposed to COVID-19, were actively infected with it, or had recovered from it provided the deeply sampled blood TCRbeta repertoires that made up the dataset. The repertoires were released in a freely available public database meant as a resource for research on the immune response to SARS-CoV-2. The samples were drawn from the first 160 participants of the ongoing ImmuneRACE study and from some 1,300 subjects provided by 6 global collaborators. A de-identified subject ID, COVID-19 status, age in years and sex were almost always included in the sample metadata. Where available, HLA class I and class II types were obtained from metadata supplied by the sample provider rather than from assay-based typing.

Whole blood was collected in K2EDTA tubes by collaborating institutions according to the institutions' own protocols. For TCRbeta analysis, collaborators shipped samples in one of three forms: frozen whole blood, isolated PBMCs, or DNA extracted from either of those sample types. Overall study outcomes, separate from this receptor: How much clinical and demographic metadata was included differed by source and by participant, and the metadata was provided uncurated.

The immunoSEQ Assay, a bias-controlled multiplex PCR, was used to amplify TCRbeta CDR3 regions from genomic DNA. In the original analysis: Within the assay, amplification of reference gene primers was used to estimate how many nucleated cells each sample contained. To quantify the absolute abundance of each unique TCRbeta CDR3 rearrangement, sequence reads were collapsed and filtered. For each sample, productive Simpson clonality was calculated as the square root of Simpson's diversity index over productive rearrangements. TCRdb provides this immuneACCESS table in a form limited to in-frame rearrangements. Some clones are lacking; in checked studies, under half of them reflect an unresolved V gene, and why the rest are absent is not known. The V and J calls and clone size were taken over from that table, and D and trimming were inferred from the DNA. The sample yields about 75,000 clones; 70% to 85% were counted once. More than 20% of the sample is taken by the ten largest.

The CDR3 numbers 14 residues from cysteine through phenylalanine. The entry retains the CDR3 DNA only, 42 bases that are in frame from base 1. V trim: 6 bases; J trim: 1 base; unmatched bases: 3. As encoded in the germline V gene, CDR1 is SNHLY while CDR2 is FYNNEI. Concerning this clone: No cognate antigen has been identified for it. Per-nucleotide qualities are absent, and no much larger clonotype sits a single base away.

The receptor was isolated from a woman aged 45-59 years with acute or convalescent COVID-19. The sequence joins TRBV2 to TRBJ1-3; a stretch of 7 junction bases matches TRBD1. Sequencing was done on a sample of peripheral blood. The CDR3 sequence is CASRQGLSGNTIYF. The DNA is TGTGCCAGCAGACAGGGGTTATCTGGAAACACCATATATTTT.